The 20 T cell receptor beta chains reported below all come from one sample, sequenced in a study of regulatory T cells in long-lasting Graves disease. Time point specified: newly diagnosed GD, antithyroid drugs for less than 3 months. Extracted RNA from PBMCs served as the source of the TCR library. HTBI primers from iRepertoire and Arm-PCR of CDR3 regions yielded the TCR beta libraries. TCRdb reprocessed the multiplex PCR reads via MiXCR and lists one record per CDR3 protein. The data show hundreds of thousands of distinct CDR3 sequences, under 20% seen once. A further study also used this sample, focusing on T cells in Graves' hyperthyroidism and ophthalmopathy.

This sample comprised peripheral blood mononuclear cells (PBMCs), obtained at new diagnosis, from a patient treated with antithyroid drugs. The source is a young woman with Graves disease.

This clonotype occurred many times. The chain uses TRBV6-1 and TRBJ1-2; 7 nucleotides match TRBD1. The CDR3 sequence is 12 residues long. Germline loops: CDR1 MNHNS, CDR2 SASEGT. V was pared by 6 bases and J by 6 bases, with 4 bases of the junction left unmatched. CDR3 region: CASSTGEDGYTF. The DNA for the CDR3 is TGTGCCAGCAGCACAGGGGAGGATGGCTACACCTTC.

This chain connects TRBV18 to TRBJ2-1, with TRBD2 as a possible D gene (5 bases). Germline V gene lookup returns CDR1 KGHSH and CDR2 LQKENI. V lost 0 bases and J 6 bases, leaving 24 bases between the germline ends. This CDR3 has 19 residues. The CDR3 reads CASSPPPLGRNLLGNEQFF. For the CDR3, the DNA is TGTGCCAGCTCACCACCCCCACTAGGGAGAAACCTACTGGGCAATGAGCAGTTCTTC.

Ten or more counts support this clonotype. The gene calls are TRBV6-2 or TRBV6-3 and TRBJ2-7; D unresolved. Trimming cost V 0 bases and J 0 bases, with 9 bases left between them. The CDR3 consists of 15 residues. The V gene's germline CDR1 is MNHEY and CDR2 SVGEGT. CDR3 coding DNA: TGTGCCAGCAGTTACTCCGAATCCAGCTCCTACGAGCAGTACTTC. As protein: CASSYSESSSYEQYF.

Only one count was recorded for this clonotype. This chain joins TRBV18 and TRBJ1-1, with TRBD1 matching 9 bases. The J segment lost 8 bases and the V segment lost 3 bases, leaving 16 bases of the junction unmatched. Germline values: CDR1 KGHSH, CDR2 LQKENI. The CDR3 consists of 17 residues. The CDR3 nucleotides read TGTGCCAGCTCACCTATCCAATCGTCCCGGGACAGGGACGAAGCTTTCTTT. It yields the protein CASSPIQSSRDRDEAFF. The full variable domain, completed using reference TRBV18 and TRBJ1-1, is NAGVMQNPRHLVRRRGQEARLRCSPMKGHSHVYWYRQLPEEGLKFMVYLQKENIIDESGMPKERFSAEFPKEGPSILRIQQVVRGDSAAYFCASSPIQSSRDRDEAFFGQGTRLTVV.

This clonotype was observed at least ten times. The rearrangement uses TRBV7-8 and TRBJ1-1; D uncertain. The CDR3 extends over 16 amino acids. V was trimmed by 5 bases and J by 4 bases, leaving 20 bases between them. CDR1 is SGHVS, CDR2 FQNEAQ, per germline. CDR3 DNA: TGTGCCAGCAGCCCCCCTGGAGTTCGGTCGAGCACTGAAGCTTTCTTT. Amino acid sequence: CASSPPGVRSSTEAFF.

The V and J genes are TRBV28 and TRBJ1-2; no firm D call. CDR3 length: 15 amino acids. Between the trimmed V and J ends, which lost 5 bases and 1 base, there was a span of 14 bases. Germline V gene sequence: CDR1 MDHEN, CDR2 SYDVKM. The CDR3 loop reads CASSDPHGVNYGYTF. CDR3 coding DNA: TGTGCCAGCAGTGATCCGCATGGGGTTAACTATGGCTACACCTTC.

The J gene is TRBJ1-2, the V gene TRBV3-1; no firm D call. The CDR3 loop spans 13 amino acids. Germline-derived CDR1 and CDR2 are LGHDT and YNNKEL (reference sequence). Trimming stripped 3 bases from V and 7 bases from J, with 12 bases between. The CDR3 DNA follows: TGTGCCAGCAGCCAGATAAATCCATTTGGCTACACCTTC. This encodes CASSQINPFGYTF.

The rearrangement uses TRBV28 and TRBJ2-3; D is undetermined. Trimming removed 1 base at V and 0 bases at J, with 8 bases between. Germline V gene sequence: CDR1 MDHEN, CDR2 SYDVKM. This CDR3 is built from 15 residues. Written as DNA, the CDR3 is TGTGCCAGCAGTTTATTGTCAGCTAGCACAGATACGCAGTATTTT. Amino acid sequence: CASSLLSASTDTQYF.

This clonotype was seen at least ten times. The V gene is TRBV28, the J gene TRBJ1-1; TRBD1 might be the D (5 bases). Germline values: CDR1 MDHEN, CDR2 SYDVKM. The V end was cut by 6 bases, the J end by 3 bases, with 14 bases between. The CDR3 covers 14 residues. The CDR3 reads CASRIFSGDTEAFF. CDR3 coding DNA: TGTGCCAGCAGAATCTTTTCGGGGGACACTGAAGCTTTCTTT.

This clonotype was seen ten or more times. The rearrangement joins TRBV28 to TRBJ1-1; D is uncertain. Germline V gene lookup returns CDR1 MDHEN and CDR2 SYDVKM. CDR3 length: 14 amino acids. The V end was cut by 3 bases, the J end by 1 base, with 9 bases between. This chain's CDR3 is CASSFDTTNTEAFF. The CDR3 DNA sequence: TGTGCCAGCAGTTTTGACACTACGAACACTGAAGCTTTCTTT.

V gene TRBV19 combines with J gene TRBJ2-7; D unresolved. The V gene's germline CDR1 is LNHDA and CDR2 SQIVND (reference sequence). The CDR3 spans 16 residues. V lost 5 bases and J 4 bases, leaving 21 bases between the germline ends. CDR3 amino acids: CASSAGLLMERYEQYF. The DNA for the CDR3 is TGTGCCAGTAGTGCCGGGTTATTGATGGAACGGTACGAGCAGTACTTC.

The CDR3 nucleotides are TGCAGCGTTGTTTCTGGGACAACGAACACCGGGGAGCTGTTTTTT. Translating it yields CSVVSGTTNTGELFF. The genes are TRBV29-1 and TRBJ2-2; weak D call: TRBD1 (6 bases). Germline V CDR1 and CDR2: SQVTM, ANQGSEA. The CDR3 loop spans 15 amino acids. V gave up 4 bases and J gave up 0 bases, with 12 bases separating them.

This clonotype was observed a few times. The chain is built from TRBV20-1 and TRBJ2-1; D is perhaps TRBD2 (5 bases). V lost 3 bases, J lost 2 bases, and 8 bases lay in between. Looked up from germline, CDR1 is DFQATT and CDR2 is SNEGSKA (reference sequence). The length of the CDR3 is 13 residues. This CDR3 is CSASSGTYNEQFF. In nucleotides, the CDR3 is TGCAGTGCTAGCAGCGGCACCTACAATGAGCAGTTCTTC.

The chain employs TRBV5-1 and TRBJ1-1; weak D call: TRBD1 (5 bases). Deletions cut 5 bases from V and 2 bases from J, with 19 bases between. The CDR3 covers 16 residues. Germline V gene lookup returns CDR1 SGHRS and CDR2 YFSETQ. The CDR3 bases are TGCGCCAGCAGGGAAATGCCGCAGGGAACCAACACTGAAGCTTTCTTT. Amino acids: CASREMPQGTNTEAFF.

The gene calls are TRBV5-1 and TRBJ2-2, with a possible D match to TRBD2 (7 bases). Germline values: CDR1 SGHRS, CDR2 YFSETQ. Trimming shortened V by 3 bases and J by 6 bases, and 18 bases separated the two germline ends. The CDR3 totals 16 residues. The CDR3 loop reads CASSSLAGAVSGELFF. The CDR3 region has the DNA TGCGCCAGCAGCTCCTTGGCGGGGGCGGTATCCGGGGAGCTGTTTTTT.

The table lists this clonotype with many counts. The chain links TRBV28 to TRBJ1-2, with D maybe TRBD1 (6 bases). There are 13 residues in the CDR3. Germline V gene lookup returns CDR1 MDHEN and CDR2 SYDVKM. Trimming stripped 6 bases from V and 8 bases from J, with 16 bases between. CDR3 sequence: CASSLVRGRGYTF. The DNA of the CDR3 is TGTGCCAGCAGCCTTGTCAGGGGTCGGGGCTACACCTTC.

In this sample, this clonotype turned up many times. The rearrangement links TRBV27 to TRBJ1-5; D unclear. This CDR3 is 14 amino acids long. Per the germline V gene, CDR1 is MNHEY and CDR2 is SMNVEV (reference sequence). Trimming left V 1 base short and J 1 base short, with 5 bases between. CDR3 in DNA: TGTGCCAGCAGTTTATTACTAAGCAATCAGCCCCAGCATTTT. It encodes CASSLLLSNQPQHF.

The chain employs TRBV20-1 and TRBJ1-1; D unclear. V was shortened by 2 bases and J by 1 base, with 20 bases between the two germline ends. Germline loops: CDR1 DFQATT, CDR2 SNEGSKA (reference sequence). This CDR3 has 17 residues. CDR3 in amino acids: CSARRAPLVQTNTEAFF. The DNA for the CDR3 is TGCAGTGCTAGACGCGCTCCCTTAGTACAAACGAACACTGAAGCTTTCTTT.

This clonotype was counted only a few times. This sequence joins TRBV3-1 and TRBJ2-6; D remains unclear. This CDR3 has 15 residues. Trimming removed 4 bases at V and 3 bases at J, with 10 bases between. Looked up from germline, CDR1 is LGHDT and CDR2 is YNNKEL (reference sequence). CDR3 in amino acids: CASSPSGFGANVLTF. The CDR3, as DNA: TGTGCCAGCAGCCCCTCAGGCTTTGGGGCCAACGTCCTGACTTTC.

The rearrangement uses TRBV9 and TRBJ2-1; 7 nucleotides align to TRBD2. The CDR3 contains 16 residues. Per the germline V gene, CDR1 is SGDLS and CDR2 is YYNGEE. The V gene end was trimmed by 0 bases and the J gene end by 4 bases; junction bases not matched to a gene: 7. DNA of the CDR3: TGTGCCAGCAGCGTAGCAACGGGAGGCATTTACAATGAGCAGTTCTTC. This codes for CASSVATGGIYNEQFF. Full variable domain (outside the CDR3, taken from reference TRBV9 and TRBJ2-1): DSGVTQTPKHLITATGQRVTLRCSPRSGDLSVYWYQQSLDQGLQFLIQYYNGEERAKGNILERFSAQQFPDLHSELNLSSLELGDSALYFCASSVATGGIYNEQFFGPGTRLTVL.